This T cell receptor beta chain stems from a study of cytomegalovirus exposure and HLA in healthy donors. PCR employed 60 Vbeta and 13 Jbeta primers. The repertoire was sequenced with immunoSEQ multiplex PCR; TCRdb's copy has only in-frame clones and lacks some. The sample comprises 200,000 or so clones, 82% of which are singletons, and roughly 0.095% rests with the top ten. The CDR3 loop spans 15 amino acids. Germline CDR1 SGHVS, CDR2 FNYEAQ. Trimming took 5 bases from V and 2 from J; bases not matched to a gene: 9. In this sample, this clone turned up once. The antigen is undetermined. Those who donated were healthy bone marrow donors. General study findings and limits: Associated with cytomegalovirus, according to the listing, were 150 to 200 TCR beta chains. When a later analysis was performed, an Asian-associated ancestry cluster reportedly had fewer N-insertions than the approximately 690-donor mean. The authors judged a highly shared variant cluster likely a sequencing artifact.

The specimen sequenced was PBMCs. The chain employs TRBV7-6 and TRBJ2-7; 7 bases are a match to TRBD1. The TCR was taken from a boy younger than 10 in good health and CMV-seronegative. Here the CDR3 reads CASSPRQGITYEQYF. The CDR3 DNA sequence: TGTGCCAGCAGCCCCCGACAGGGTATAACCTACGAGCAGTACTTC.